This T cell receptor beta chain was captured by sequencing in a study of blood T cell repertoires in COVID-19. Study in general: The United States, Italy and Spain supplied acute and convalescent COVID-19 samples. T cells, B-cell-depleted T cells, or PBMCs supplied cDNA or gDNA.

How the authors handled the data: Amplification from reference gene primers served as the basis for estimated nucleated cell counts. Here immunoSEQ multiplex PCR was the method, and the copy in TCRdb shows in-frame clones only, minus some. From that table come the V and J calls and clone size; the DNA was used to work out D and trimming. Counted here are 80,000 or so clones, around 80% occurring once; the ten biggest clones make up about a sixth. The CDR3 extends over 15 amino acids. Looked up from germline, CDR1 is SGHKS and CDR2 is YYEKEE (reference sequence). V lost 3 bases to trimming and J lost 7 bases, with 17 bases between them. This clone was detected once.

The chain combines TRBV5-5 with TRBJ2-1; TRBD1 might be the D (6 bases). The sample consisted of peripheral blood. The TCR was taken from a woman at least 80 years old with acute or convalescent COVID-19. Written as DNA, the CDR3 is TGTGCCAGCAGCTCAACCGGGACATTAGGGAATGAGCAGTTCTTC. As protein: CASSSTGTLGNEQFF.